This TCR beta chain emerged from a study of blood T cell repertoires in COVID-19. Study background: The samples span acute and convalescent COVID-19 from the United States, Italy and Spain. From T cells, B-cell-depleted T cells, or PBMCs came the material, which was cDNA or gDNA.

The V end lost 0 bases, the J end lost 7 bases, and 16 bases lay between the germline ends. The CDR3 loop spans 16 amino acids. Looked up from germline, CDR1 is MGHRA and CDR2 is YSYEKL. Seattle patients were enrolled while actively infected and followed longitudinally. Under the authors' procedure: It was from reference gene primer amplification that nucleated cell counts were estimated. The repertoire was sequenced with immunoSEQ multiplex PCR; TCRdb's copy has only in-frame clones and lacks some. From that table come the V and J calls and clone size; the DNA was used to work out D and trimming. The sample contains about 180,000 clones, 81% of which appear only once.

The receptor's source is a woman older than 75 with COVID-19, enrolled during active disease. Sequencing used peripheral blood. This rearrangement joins TRBV4-1 to TRBJ2-1, with D possibly being TRBD2 (6 bases). The CDR3 DNA reads TGCGCCAGCAGCCAAGATTGGGCTAGCGCCAGAAATGAGCAGTTCTTC. This sequence encodes CASSQDWASARNEQFF.